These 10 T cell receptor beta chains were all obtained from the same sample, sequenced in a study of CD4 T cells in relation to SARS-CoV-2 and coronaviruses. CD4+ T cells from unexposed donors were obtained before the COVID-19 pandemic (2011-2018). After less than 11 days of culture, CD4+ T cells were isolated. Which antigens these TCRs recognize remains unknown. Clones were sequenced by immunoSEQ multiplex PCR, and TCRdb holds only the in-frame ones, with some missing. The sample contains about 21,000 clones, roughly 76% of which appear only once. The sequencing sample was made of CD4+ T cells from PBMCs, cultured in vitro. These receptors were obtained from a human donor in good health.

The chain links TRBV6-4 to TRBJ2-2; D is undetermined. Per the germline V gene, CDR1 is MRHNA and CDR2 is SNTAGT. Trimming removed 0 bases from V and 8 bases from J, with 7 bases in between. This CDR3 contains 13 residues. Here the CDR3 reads CASSDSEMGELFF. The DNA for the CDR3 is TGTGCCAGCAGTGACTCAGAAATGGGGGAGCTGTTTTTT.

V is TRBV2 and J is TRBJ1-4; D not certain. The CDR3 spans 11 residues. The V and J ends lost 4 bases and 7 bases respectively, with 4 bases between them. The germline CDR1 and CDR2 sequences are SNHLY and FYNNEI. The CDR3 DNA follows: TGTGCCAGCAGTGTCGGTGAAAAACTGTTTTTT. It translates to CASSVGEKLFF.

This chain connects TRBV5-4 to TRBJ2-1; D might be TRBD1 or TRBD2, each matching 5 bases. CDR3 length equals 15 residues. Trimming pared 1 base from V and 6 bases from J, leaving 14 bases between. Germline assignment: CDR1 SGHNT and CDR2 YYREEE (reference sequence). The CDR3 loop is CASSLWGSRGNEQFF. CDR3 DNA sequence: TGTGCCAGCAGCTTGTGGGGGAGTCGGGGCAATGAGCAGTTCTTC.

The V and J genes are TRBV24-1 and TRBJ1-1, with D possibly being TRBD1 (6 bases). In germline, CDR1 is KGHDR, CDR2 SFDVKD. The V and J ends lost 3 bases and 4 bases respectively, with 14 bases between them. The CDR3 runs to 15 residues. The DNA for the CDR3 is TGTGCCACCAGTGATGGCGGCAGGGGTTCCACTGAAGCTTTCTTT. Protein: CATSDGGRGSTEAFF.

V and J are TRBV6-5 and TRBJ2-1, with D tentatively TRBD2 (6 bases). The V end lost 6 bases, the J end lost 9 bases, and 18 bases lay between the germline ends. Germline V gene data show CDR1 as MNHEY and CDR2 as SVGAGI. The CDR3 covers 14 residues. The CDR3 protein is CASSVASERSEQFF. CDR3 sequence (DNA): TGTGCCAGCAGCGTTGCTAGCGAAAGAAGTGAGCAGTTCTTC.

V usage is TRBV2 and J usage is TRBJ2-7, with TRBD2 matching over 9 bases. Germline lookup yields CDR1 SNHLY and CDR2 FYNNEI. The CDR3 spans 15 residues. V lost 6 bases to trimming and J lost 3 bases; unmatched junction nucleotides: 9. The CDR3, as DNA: TGTGCCAGCAGCGCAGCGGGAGCGGGGGGCTACGAGCAGTACTTC. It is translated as CASSAAGAGGYEQYF.

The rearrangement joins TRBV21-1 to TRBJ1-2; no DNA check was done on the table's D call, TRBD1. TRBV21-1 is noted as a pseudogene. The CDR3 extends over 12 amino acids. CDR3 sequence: CASSPRGYGYTF. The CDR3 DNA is TGTGCCAGCAGCCCTAGGGGTTATGGCTACACCTTC.

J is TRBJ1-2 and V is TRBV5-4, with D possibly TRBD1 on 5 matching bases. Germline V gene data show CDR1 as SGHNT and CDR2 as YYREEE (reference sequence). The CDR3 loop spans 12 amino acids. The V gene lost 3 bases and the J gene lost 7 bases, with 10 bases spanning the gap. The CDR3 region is CASSWDEGGYTF. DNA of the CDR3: TGTGCCAGCAGCTGGGACGAGGGTGGCTACACCTTC. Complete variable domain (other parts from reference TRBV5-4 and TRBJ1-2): ETGVTQSPTHLIKTRGQQVTLRCSSQSGHNTVSWYQQALGQGPQFIFQYYREEENGRGNFPPRFSGLQFPNYSSELNVNALELDDSALYLCASSWDEGGYTFGSGTRLTVV.

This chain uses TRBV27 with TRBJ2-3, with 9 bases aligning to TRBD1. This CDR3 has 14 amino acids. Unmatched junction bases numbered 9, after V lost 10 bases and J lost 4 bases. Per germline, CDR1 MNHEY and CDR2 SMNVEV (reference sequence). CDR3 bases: TGTGCCACCAGAATGACAGGGGGGGCAGATACGCAGTATTTT. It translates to CATRMTGGADTQYF.

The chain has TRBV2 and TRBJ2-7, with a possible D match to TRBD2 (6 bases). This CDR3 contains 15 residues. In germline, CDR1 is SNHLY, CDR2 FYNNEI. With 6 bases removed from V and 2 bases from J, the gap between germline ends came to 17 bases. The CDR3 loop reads CASRLPSELAYEQYF. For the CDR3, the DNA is TGTGCCAGCAGACTACCTAGCGAGCTGGCCTACGAGCAGTACTTC.